Below, 3 T cell receptor beta chains from the same sample are listed, as sequenced in a study of blood T cells in healthy people across ages. Sample-barcoded 5' priming and a J-beta primer mix drove a second PCR of roughly 6 to 12 cycles. Via MiXCR, TCRdb re-called the 5' RACE reads, giving one row per CDR3 protein. Of about 1 million distinct CDR3 sequences in the sample, approximately 25% are singletons; the top ten hold less than 0.75%. These data were also filed under a second study, of T cells of mothers and their children.

The sample was blood. The receptor source for this set is a girl aged 2 to 10 in good health.

CDR3 in amino acids: CSAGTGSNQPQHF. The CDR3, as DNA: TGCAGCGCCGGGACAGGAAGCAATCAGCCCCAGCATTTT. The chain is built from TRBV29-1 and TRBJ1-5; 8 bases are shared with TRBD1. Germline V gene sequence: CDR1 SQVTM, CDR2 ANQGSEA. J gave up 1 base and V 7 bases, and 3 bases lay outside the gene matches. This CDR3 is 13 amino acids long.

The rearrangement links TRBV9 to TRBJ1-1; a possible D gene is TRBD1 (5 bases). Per the germline V gene, CDR1 is SGDLS and CDR2 is YYNGEE. The V end lost 4 bases, the J end lost 11 bases, and 18 bases lay between the germline ends. There are 13 residues in the CDR3. CDR3 residues: CASSPQPGTGAFF. Written as DNA, the CDR3 is TGTGCCAGCAGCCCCCAACCCGGGACGGGGGCTTTCTTT.

The chain is built from TRBV7-9 and TRBJ2-2; D may be TRBD2 (6 bases). The CDR3 is made up of 15 amino acids. CDR1 is SEHNR, CDR2 FQNEAQ, per germline (reference sequence). V was pared by 4 bases and J by 4 bases, with 13 bases between. This CDR3 reads CASSSSQEGTGELFF. The DNA for the CDR3 is TGTGCCAGCAGCTCAAGCCAGGAGGGCACCGGGGAGCTGTTTTTT.